Each of the 32 T cell receptor beta chains below was sequenced from the same sample in a study of blood T cell repertoires in COVID-19. Method: immunoSEQ multiplex PCR; TCRdb's copy keeps in-frame clones and lacks some. The profile shows 130,000 to 150,000 clones, under 85% of them singletons. Sequences were obtained from peripheral blood. Receptor source: a woman of 80 years or more in a cohort sampled during active or convalescent COVID-19.

V gene TRBV7-2 combines with J gene TRBJ2-2, with D possibly TRBD2 on 6 matching bases. The V gene lost 3 bases and the J gene lost 7 bases, with 12 bases spanning the gap. This CDR3 has 14 residues. Germline CDR1 SGHTA, CDR2 FQGNSA. CDR3 DNA: TGTGCCAGCAGCTTCAGGGTGGGAGGCGGGGAGCTGTTTTTT. Its translation: CASSFRVGGGELFF.

This sequence joins TRBV7-9 and TRBJ1-2, with 12 bases identical to TRBD1. The germline gives CDR1 SEHNR, CDR2 FQNEAQ (reference sequence). CDR3 length equals 17 residues. J was trimmed by 7 bases and V by 5 bases; bases with no gene match: 14. This CDR3 reads CASSAWDRGPTGVGYTF. The CDR3 DNA is TGTGCCAGCAGCGCCTGGGACAGGGGGCCCACCGGGGTTGGCTACACCTTC.

V usage is TRBV5-1 and J usage is TRBJ1-1; D gene uncertain. The CDR3 length is 14 residues. Between the trimmed V and J ends, which lost 4 bases and 1 base, there was a span of 11 bases. The germline V gene has CDR1 SGHRS and CDR2 YFSETQ. The CDR3 is CASSPLTENTEAFF. In nucleotides, the CDR3 is TGCGCCAGCAGCCCTTTAACAGAGAACACTGAAGCTTTCTTT.

The CDR3 nucleotides read TGTGCCTGGAGTGTACAGGGGGCTGTAGGGAATGAGCAGTTCTTC. Its protein is CAWSVQGAVGNEQFF. This chain connects TRBV30 to TRBJ2-1; TRBD1 aligns across 9 bases. From germline, CDR1 is GTSNPN and CDR2 SVGIG (reference sequence). With 0 bases clipped from V and 7 bases from J, the junction kept 7 bases outside the gene matches. The CDR3 contains 15 residues.

The chain carries TRBV18 and TRBJ1-4; 10 bases align to TRBD1. V gave up 4 bases and J gave up 7 bases; unmatched junction bases: 9. The CDR3 extends over 16 amino acids. Germline CDR1 KGHSH, CDR2 LQKENI. CDR3 nucleotide sequence: TGTGCCAGCTCACTTCGACAGGGGGCTAGTAGTGAAAAACTGTTTTTT. It encodes CASSLRQGASSEKLFF.

The rearrangement links TRBV30 to TRBJ1-1; D is ambiguous. The CDR3 runs 13 residues. CDR1 and CDR2 (germline): GTSNPN, SVGIG (reference sequence). The V gene lost 4 bases and the J gene lost 4 bases, with 13 bases spanning the gap. The CDR3 region is CAWNRVLGTEAFF. In nucleotides, the CDR3 is TGTGCCTGGAACAGAGTTCTCGGCACTGAAGCTTTCTTT.

DNA of the CDR3: TGTGCCAGCAGTTTTGGCACAGCGAACACCGGGGAGCTGTTTTTT. This encodes CASSFGTANTGELFF. This chain joins TRBV2 and TRBJ2-2; D gene uncertain. CDR1 is SNHLY, CDR2 FYNNEI, per germline. V lost 5 bases to trimming and J lost 0 bases, with 10 bases between them. The CDR3 is made up of 15 amino acids.

V and J are TRBV6-2 or TRBV6-3 and TRBJ2-5, with TRBD1 matching 10 bases. Germline values: CDR1 MNHEY, CDR2 SVGEGT. Trimming at V came to 4 bases and at J to 2 bases, leaving 4 bases not matched to a gene. The CDR3 runs to 15 residues. The CDR3 here is CASSSDRGRQETQYF. DNA for the CDR3: TGTGCCAGCAGTTCCGACAGGGGGCGGCAAGAGACCCAGTACTTC.

The chain employs TRBV5-5 and TRBJ1-4; no firm D call. There are 15 residues in the CDR3. V lost 5 bases, J lost 7 bases, and 18 bases lay in between. CDR1 and CDR2 from the germline V gene are SGHKS and YYEKEE (reference sequence). The DNA for the CDR3 is TGTGCCAGCAGACGGGCGGGTGGTGTCGGTGAAAAACTGTTTTTT. Encoded protein: CASRRAGGVGEKLFF.

The V gene is TRBV19, the J gene TRBJ1-4, with 8 bases identical to TRBD1. The ends lost 3 bases at V and 7 bases at J; junction bases unmatched: 4. Germline V lookup: CDR1 LNHDA, CDR2 SQIVND (reference sequence). The CDR3 has 14 residues. The CDR3: CASSMTGAGEKLFF. DNA for the CDR3: TGTGCCAGTAGTATGACAGGGGCTGGTGAAAAACTGTTTTTT. Full variable domain (outside the CDR3, taken from reference TRBV19 and TRBJ1-4): DGGITQSPKYLFRKEGQNVTLSCEQNLNHDAMYWYRQDPGQGLRLIYYSQIVNDFQKGDIAEGYSVSREKKESFPLTVTSAQKNPTAFYLCASSMTGAGEKLFFGSGTQLSVL.

The chain's CDR3 is CASSLYGAAQDNYGYTF. The CDR3 nucleotides are TGTGCCAGCAGTTTATATGGGGCAGCCCAAGATAACTATGGCTACACCTTC. The chain combines TRBV28 with TRBJ1-2, with D tentatively TRBD1 (5 bases). Germline V CDR1 and CDR2: MDHEN, SYDVKM. Deletions cut 1 base from V and 1 base from J, with 16 bases between. There are 17 residues in the CDR3.

This clone is a singleton in its sample. The CDR3 region is CASSTGTGTFYGYTF. The CDR3 nucleotides read TGTGCCAGCAGTACCGGGACAGGGACTTTCTATGGCTACACCTTC. The chain has TRBV2 and TRBJ1-2, with 9 bases that match TRBD1. Trimming cost V 5 bases and J 4 bases; bases outside gene matches: 8. Germline assignment: CDR1 SNHLY and CDR2 FYNNEI. The CDR3 length is 15 residues.

The chain joins TRBV30 to TRBJ2-2, with 7 bases lining up with TRBD1. This CDR3 comprises 15 residues. Germline trimming cut 3 bases from V and 1 base from J; bases unmatched to any gene: 5. Germline V CDR1 and CDR2: GTSNPN, SVGIG (reference sequence). The DNA for the CDR3 is TGTGCCTGGAGGCCGGGACAGAAGAACACCGGGGAGCTGTTTTTT. Residues: CAWRPGQKNTGELFF.

In its sample, this clone was seen once. This chain links TRBV6-2 or TRBV6-3 with TRBJ1-5; 10 bases match TRBD1. CDR1 is MNHEY, CDR2 SVGEGT, per germline. V lost 5 bases and J lost 6; bases outside the gene matches: 7. This CDR3 is built from 15 residues. The DNA for the CDR3 is TGTGCCAGCAGTCGCGGGGACAGGGGTCGTCAGCCCCAGCATTTT. Translating it yields CASSRGDRGRQPQHF.

This sequence joins TRBV5-4 and TRBJ1-4; 7 bases line up with TRBD1. The J segment lost 4 bases and the V segment lost 3 bases, leaving 3 bases of the junction unmatched. The germline CDR1 and CDR2 sequences are SGHNT and YYREEE (reference sequence). There are 14 residues in the CDR3. CDR3 DNA sequence: TGTGCCAGCAGCTCAGGACAGGTTAATGAAAAACTGTTTTTT. Protein: CASSSGQVNEKLFF.

The genes are TRBV18 and TRBJ1-2; possibly TRBD1 for D (6 bases). CDR1 KGHSH and CDR2 LQKENI come from the germline V gene. The V end was cut by 6 bases, the J end by 1 base, with 15 bases between. The CDR3 runs 15 residues. The CDR3 loop is CASSPTYRDNYGYTF. As DNA, the CDR3 is TGTGCCAGCTCCCCAACTTACAGGGATAACTATGGCTACACCTTC.

The chain combines TRBV11-2 with TRBJ2-5; D remains unclear. Germline V gives CDR1 SGHAT, CDR2 FQNNGV. The ends were cut back, 6 bases at V and 4 bases at J, with 6 bases in the middle. The CDR3 is made up of 11 amino acids. The CDR3 spells CASSLAETQYF. The CDR3, as DNA: TGTGCCAGCAGTTTGGCAGAGACCCAGTACTTC. The entire variable domain, with the rest obtained from reference TRBV11-2 and TRBJ2-5, is as follows: EAGVAQSPRYKIIEKRQSVAFWCNPISGHATLYWYQQILGQGPKLLIQFQNNGVVDDSQLPKDRFSAERLKGVDSTLKIQPAKLEDSAVYLCASSLAETQYFGPGTRLLVL.

This rearrangement joins TRBV5-1 to TRBJ2-1; 12 bases agree with TRBD2. The CDR3 runs 16 residues. The germline V gene encodes CDR1 SGHRS and CDR2 YFSETQ. The V and J ends lost 0 bases and 3 bases, in that order; junction bases with no gene match: 1. CDR3 sequence reads: CASSLGLAGDYNEQFF. CDR3 DNA: TGCGCCAGCAGCTTGGGACTAGCGGGGGACTACAATGAGCAGTTCTTC.

About this clone: An end of the junction differs from the germline gene, which may be a read error. The chain couples TRBV2 to TRBJ2-4; D might be TRBD2 (5 bases). CDR1 and CDR2 (germline): SNHLY, FYNNEI. This CDR3 is built from 14 residues. This chain's CDR3 is CASSEVRLNRRTDF. The CDR3 DNA is TGTGCCAGCAGTGAAGTCCGACTAAATCGAAGAACGGACTTC.

This sequence joins TRBV11-2 and TRBJ2-7; no clear D. This CDR3 contains 15 residues. Germline V CDR1 and CDR2: SGHAT, FQNNGV. Trimming took 1 base from V and 0 from J, leaving 10 bases between them. The DNA for the CDR3 is TGTGCCAGCAGCTTAGTGCCCTTGCGCTCCTACGAGCAGTACGTC. Translating gives CASSLVPLRSYEQYV.

This chain joins TRBV4-1 and TRBJ1-4, with a tentative D call TRBD1 (6 bases). V was shortened by 6 bases and J by 4 bases, with 15 bases between the two germline ends. Germline V gives CDR1 MGHRA, CDR2 YSYEKL. The CDR3 totals 15 residues. In DNA, the CDR3 is TGCGCCAGCAGGCCATGGCGGACAGATAATGAAAAACTGTTTTTT. Residues: CASRPWRTDNEKLFF.

Only a few counts were recorded for this clone. This chain links TRBV2 with TRBJ1-6; perhaps TRBD1 as D (5 bases). This CDR3 region has 15 residues. Germline V CDR1 and CDR2: SNHLY, FYNNEI. V was cut by 2 bases and J by 9 bases, with 14 bases left in between. CDR3 nucleotides: TGTGCCAGCAGTGAATATTCAGGGAATATTTCACCCCTCCACTTT. Protein: CASSEYSGNISPLHF.

On this clone: The sample has other DNA sequences that encode this CDR3 too. The chain recombines TRBV7-2 with TRBJ1-3, with D hard to call. Germline lookup yields CDR1 SGHTA and CDR2 FQGNSA. The CDR3 runs 14 residues. V lost 5 bases, J lost 0 bases, and 8 bases lay in between. CDR3 protein: CASSLQSSGNTIYF. CDR3 bases: TGTGCCAGCAGCCTACAGAGCTCTGGAAACACCATATATTTT. The whole variable domain, remainder taken from reference TRBV7-2 and TRBJ1-3, is GAGVSQSPSNKVTEKGKDVELRCDPISGHTALYWYRQSLGQGLEFLIYFQGNSAPDKSGLPSDRFSAERTGGSVSTLTIQRTQQEDSAVYLCASSLQSSGNTIYFGEGSWLTVV.

CDR3 sequence: CASSQSSAYEQYV. Written as DNA, the CDR3 is TGCGCCAGCAGTCAATCTTCAGCCTACGAGCAGTACGTC. The chain employs TRBV23-1 and TRBJ2-7; no firm D call. TRBV23-1 is flagged as an ORF with uncertain function. Trimming pared 0 bases from V and 2 bases from J, leaving 5 bases between. The CDR3 has 13 residues.

The count of this clone is one. This chain uses TRBV7-2 with TRBJ2-5, with 8 positions matching TRBD2. Unmatched junction bases numbered 13, after V lost 8 bases and J lost 5 bases. The CDR3 contains 15 residues. Germline V gene lookup returns CDR1 SGHTA and CDR2 FQGNSA. CDR3 bases: TGTGCCAGCGGCGCCGGGACTAGATACTCGGAGACCCAGTACTTC. Residues: CASGAGTRYSETQYF.

In its sample, this clone was seen a few times. The CDR3 sequence is CASSPPLGVGETQYF. The CDR3 region has the DNA TGTGCCAGCTCACCACCGTTAGGGGTGGGAGAGACCCAGTACTTC. The chain uses TRBV18 and TRBJ2-5; the D gene is possibly TRBD1 (5 bases). Germline V gene sequence: CDR1 KGHSH, CDR2 LQKENI. The CDR3 runs to 15 residues. Trimming stripped 0 bases from V and 4 bases from J, with 12 bases between.

The chain joins TRBV7-9 to TRBJ2-3; D might be TRBD1 (6 bases). CDR1 is SEHNR and CDR2 is FQNEAQ in the germline V gene (reference sequence). The V end was cut by 4 bases, the J end by 0 bases, with 17 bases between. The CDR3 loop spans 17 amino acids. CDR3 DNA: TGTGCCAGCAGCTCAGGACAGCACACTCCTAGCACAGATACGCAGTATTTT. Its protein is CASSSGQHTPSTDTQYF.

The chain's CDR3 is CASSLSRGDTDTQYF. The CDR3 DNA reads TGCGCCAGCAGCTTAAGCAGGGGAGACACAGATACGCAGTATTTT. The J gene is TRBJ2-3, the V gene TRBV4-1; D may be TRBD1 (6 bases). This CDR3 comprises 15 residues. Germline V gene data show CDR1 as MGHRA and CDR2 as YSYEKL. V was cut by 5 bases and J by 2 bases, with 14 bases left in between.

The chain couples TRBV6-6 to TRBJ2-7; 7 positions agree with TRBD2. The CDR3 totals 14 residues. The junction had 7 bases not matched to a gene; V was cut back by 8 bases and J by 0 bases. The V gene's germline CDR1 is MNHNY and CDR2 SVGAGI (reference sequence). CDR3 residues: CASLRGESSYEQYF. CDR3 in DNA: TGTGCCAGCCTTCGGGGGGAAAGCTCCTACGAGCAGTACTTC.

J is TRBJ2-3 and V is TRBV10-3; TRBD1 matches at 12 bases. Germline values: CDR1 ENHRY, CDR2 SYGVKD. CDR3 size: 16 residues. The J segment lost 5 bases and the V segment lost 5 bases, leaving 8 bases of the junction unmatched. CDR3 nucleotides: TGTGCCATCAGTTCACCGGGACAGGGGGCAGGAGATACGCAGTATTTT. Translated, it gives CAISSPGQGAGDTQYF.

CDR3 region: CASSQGLQWNQPQHF. The CDR3 DNA is TGTGCCAGCAGCCAAGGGCTACAGTGGAATCAGCCCCAGCATTTT. This chain joins TRBV3-1 (or the pseudogene TRBV3-2) and TRBJ1-5; D is ambiguous. Germline V lookup: CDR1 LGHDT, CDR2 YNNKEL (reference sequence). The CDR3 contains 15 residues. V was shortened by 1 base and J by 4 bases, with 11 bases between the two germline ends.

This CDR3 is CASSLSGFSGNTIYF. The CDR3, as DNA: TGTGCCAGCAGCTTATCGGGGTTCTCTGGAAACACCATATATTTT. The genes are TRBV7-9 and TRBJ1-3; D not resolved. The V end was cut by 2 bases, the J end by 0 bases, with 8 bases between. The CDR3 covers 15 residues. Germline V lookup: CDR1 SEHNR, CDR2 FQNEAQ (reference sequence).